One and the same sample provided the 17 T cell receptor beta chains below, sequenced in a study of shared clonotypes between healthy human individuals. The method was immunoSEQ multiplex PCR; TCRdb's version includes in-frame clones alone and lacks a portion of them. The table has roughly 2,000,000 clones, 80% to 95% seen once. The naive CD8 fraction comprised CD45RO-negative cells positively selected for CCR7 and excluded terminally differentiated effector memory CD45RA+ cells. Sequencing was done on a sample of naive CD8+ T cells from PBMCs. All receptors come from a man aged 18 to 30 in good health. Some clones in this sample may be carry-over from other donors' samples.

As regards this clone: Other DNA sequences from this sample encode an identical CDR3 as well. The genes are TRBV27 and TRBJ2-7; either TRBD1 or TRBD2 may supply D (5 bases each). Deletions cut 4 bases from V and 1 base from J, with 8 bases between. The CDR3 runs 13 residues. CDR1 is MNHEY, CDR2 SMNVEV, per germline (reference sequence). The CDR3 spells CASSWDGSYEQYF. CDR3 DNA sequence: TGTGCCAGCAGTTGGGACGGTTCCTACGAGCAGTACTTC.

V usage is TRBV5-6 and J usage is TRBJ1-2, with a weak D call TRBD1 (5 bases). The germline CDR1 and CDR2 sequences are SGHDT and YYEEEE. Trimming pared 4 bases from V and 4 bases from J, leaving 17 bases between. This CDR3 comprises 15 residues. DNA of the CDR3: TGTGCCAGCAGCATCGGGTCGGGGCAGGGCTATGGCTACACCTTC. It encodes CASSIGSGQGYGYTF.

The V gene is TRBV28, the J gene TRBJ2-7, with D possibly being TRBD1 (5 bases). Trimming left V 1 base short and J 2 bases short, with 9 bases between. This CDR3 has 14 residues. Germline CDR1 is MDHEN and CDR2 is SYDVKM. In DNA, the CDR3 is TGTGCCAGCAGTTTATTCGACAGTCCCTACGAGCAGTACTTC. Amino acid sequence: CASSLFDSPYEQYF. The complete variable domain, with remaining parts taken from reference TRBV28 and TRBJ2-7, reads DVKVTQSSRYLVKRTGEKVFLECVQDMDHENMFWYRQDPGLGLRLIYFSYDVKMKEKGDIPEGYSVSREKKERFSLILESASTNQTSMYLCASSLFDSPYEQYFGPGTRLTVT.

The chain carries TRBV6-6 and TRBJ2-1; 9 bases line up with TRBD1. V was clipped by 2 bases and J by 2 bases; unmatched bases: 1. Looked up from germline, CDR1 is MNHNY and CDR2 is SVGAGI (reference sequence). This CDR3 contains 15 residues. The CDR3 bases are TGTGCCAGCAGTTACGGGACAGGGACCTACAATGAGCAGTTCTTC. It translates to CASSYGTGTYNEQFF.

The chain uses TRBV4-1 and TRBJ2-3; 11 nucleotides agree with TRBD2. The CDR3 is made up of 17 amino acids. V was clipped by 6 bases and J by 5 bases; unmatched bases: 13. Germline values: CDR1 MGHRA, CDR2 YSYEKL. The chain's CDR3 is CASSLAGSGRAGDTQYF. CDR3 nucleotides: TGCGCCAGCAGTCTGGCGGGTAGCGGGAGGGCCGGAGATACGCAGTATTTT.

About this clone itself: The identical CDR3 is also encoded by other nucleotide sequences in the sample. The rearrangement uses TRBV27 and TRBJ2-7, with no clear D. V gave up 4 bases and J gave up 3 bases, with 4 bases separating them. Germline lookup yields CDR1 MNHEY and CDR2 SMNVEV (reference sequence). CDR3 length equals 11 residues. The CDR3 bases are TGTGCCAGCAGTTCACACTACGAGCAGTACTTC. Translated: CASSSHYEQYF.

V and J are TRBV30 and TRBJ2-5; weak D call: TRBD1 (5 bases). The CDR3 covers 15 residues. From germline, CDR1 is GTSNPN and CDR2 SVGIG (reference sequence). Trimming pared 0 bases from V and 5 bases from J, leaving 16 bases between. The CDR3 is CAWSVLRGLGETQYF. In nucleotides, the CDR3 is TGTGCCTGGAGTGTACTTAGGGGCCTTGGGGAGACCCAGTACTTC.

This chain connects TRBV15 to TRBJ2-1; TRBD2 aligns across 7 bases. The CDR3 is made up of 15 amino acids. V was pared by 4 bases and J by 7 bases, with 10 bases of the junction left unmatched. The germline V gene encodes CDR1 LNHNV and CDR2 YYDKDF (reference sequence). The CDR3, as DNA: TGTGCCACCAGCACTGATGGGAGGGCCGCAAATGAGCAGTTCTTC. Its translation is CATSTDGRAANEQFF.

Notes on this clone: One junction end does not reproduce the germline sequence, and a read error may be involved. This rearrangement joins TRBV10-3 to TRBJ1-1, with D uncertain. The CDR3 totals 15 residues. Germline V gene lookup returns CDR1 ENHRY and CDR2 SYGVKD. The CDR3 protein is CATSWVLGSNTEAFF. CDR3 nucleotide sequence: TGTGCCACCAGTTGGGTCCTCGGATCGAACACTGAAGCTTTCTTT.

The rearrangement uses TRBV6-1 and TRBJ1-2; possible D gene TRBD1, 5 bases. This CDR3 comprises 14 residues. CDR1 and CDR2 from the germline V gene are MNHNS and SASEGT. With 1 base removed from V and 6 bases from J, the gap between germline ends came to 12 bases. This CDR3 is CASSEEPGVNGYTF. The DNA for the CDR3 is TGTGCCAGCAGTGAAGAGCCGGGGGTTAATGGCTACACCTTC.

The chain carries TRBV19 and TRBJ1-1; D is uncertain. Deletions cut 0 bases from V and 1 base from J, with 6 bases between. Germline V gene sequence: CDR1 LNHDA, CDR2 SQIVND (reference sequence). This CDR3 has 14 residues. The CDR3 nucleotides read TGTGCCAGTAGTATAGACAGCCAGAACACTGAAGCTTTCTTT. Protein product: CASSIDSQNTEAFF.

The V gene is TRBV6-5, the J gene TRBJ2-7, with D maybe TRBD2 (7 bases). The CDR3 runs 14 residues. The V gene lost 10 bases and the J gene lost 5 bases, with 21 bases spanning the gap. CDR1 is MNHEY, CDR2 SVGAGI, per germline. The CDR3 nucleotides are TGTGCCACCATCGGGGGGCTAGCAGGCGACGAGCAGTACTTC. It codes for CATIGGLAGDEQYF.

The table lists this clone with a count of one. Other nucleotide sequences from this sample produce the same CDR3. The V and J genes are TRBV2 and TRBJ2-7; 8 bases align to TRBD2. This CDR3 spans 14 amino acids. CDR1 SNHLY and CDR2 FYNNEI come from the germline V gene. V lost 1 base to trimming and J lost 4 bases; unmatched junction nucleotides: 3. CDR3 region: CASSEGAGGYEQYF. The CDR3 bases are TGTGCCAGCAGTGAAGGGGCGGGAGGTTACGAGCAGTACTTC.

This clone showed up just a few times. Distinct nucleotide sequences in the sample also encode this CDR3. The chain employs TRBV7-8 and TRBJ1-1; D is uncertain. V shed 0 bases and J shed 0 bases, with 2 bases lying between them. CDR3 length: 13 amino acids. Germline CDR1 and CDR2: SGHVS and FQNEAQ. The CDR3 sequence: CASSLALNTEAFF. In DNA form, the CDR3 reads TGTGCCAGCAGCTTAGCCTTGAACACTGAAGCTTTCTTT.

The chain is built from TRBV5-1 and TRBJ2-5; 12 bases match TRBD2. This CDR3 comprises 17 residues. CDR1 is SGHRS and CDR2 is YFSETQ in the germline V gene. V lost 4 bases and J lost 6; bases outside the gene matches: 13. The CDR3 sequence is CASSLHLLAGGSKTQYF. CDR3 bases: TGCGCCAGCAGCCTCCACCTACTAGCGGGAGGATCGAAGACCCAGTACTTC.

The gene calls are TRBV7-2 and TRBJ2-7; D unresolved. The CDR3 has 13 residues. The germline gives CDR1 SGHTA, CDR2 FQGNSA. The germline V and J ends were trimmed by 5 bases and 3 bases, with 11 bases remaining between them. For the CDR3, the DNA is TGTGCCAGCAGCCAAAGTCTATACTACGAGCAGTACTTC. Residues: CASSQSLYYEQYF.

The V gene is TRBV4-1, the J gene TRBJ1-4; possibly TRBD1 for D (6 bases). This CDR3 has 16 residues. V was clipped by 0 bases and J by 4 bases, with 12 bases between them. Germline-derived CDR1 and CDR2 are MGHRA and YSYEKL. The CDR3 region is CASSQDQWTVNEKLFF. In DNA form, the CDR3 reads TGCGCCAGCAGCCAAGATCAATGGACAGTTAATGAAAAACTGTTTTTT.